The clone carrying this T cell receptor beta chain was observed once. The antigen is unknown. The sample contains more than one DNA sequence encoding this CDR3. The method was immunoSEQ multiplex PCR; TCRdb's version includes in-frame clones alone and lacks a portion of them. This sample has about 2.4 million clones, with approximately 90% found just once. The data belong to a study of shared clonotypes between healthy human individuals. Study-wide results and caveats: Estimated richness was generally greater in naive than memory subsets. Among donors, clonotype sharing was expected to be affected by sequencing depth. Sorted-subset sequencing was shown by rarefaction to be incomplete despite large depth.

Trimming shortened V by 1 base and J by 6 bases, and 8 bases separated the two germline ends. In germline, CDR1 is LNHDA, CDR2 SQIVND (reference sequence). CDR3 size: 13 residues. V is TRBV19 and J is TRBJ2-3; TRBD2 might be the D (6 bases). The sequencing input was naive CD4+ T cells sorted from blood. Subset: CD45RA+ positively selected. The TCR sequence derives from a man aged 18 to 35 in good health. CDR3 in DNA: TGTGCCAGTAGTATAGCGGGAGCGGATACGCAGTATTTT. Translated: CASSIAGADTQYF. Full variable domain (rest looked up from reference TRBV19 and TRBJ2-3): DGGITQSPKYLFRKEGQNVTLSCEQNLNHDAMYWYRQDPGQGLRLIYYSQIVNDFQKGDIAEGYSVSREKKESFPLTVTSAQKNPTAFYLCASSIAGADTQYFGPGTRLTVL.